Listed below are T cell receptor beta chains from one sample, sequenced in a study of graft-versus-host responses after intestinal transplantation. These TCRs are of unknown antigen specificity. The protocol was immunoSEQ multiplex PCR, while the TCRdb copy is restricted to in-frame clones and leaves out a portion. The table shows some 150,000 clones, with around 90% occurring only once. The sample was unstimulated CD4+ T cells sorted from spleen or lymph node cells, taken before intestinal transplant. The source is a human donor who received an intestinal transplant. Both conserved end residues are part of each CDR3. D genes are given only for firm matches. Expanded clones are given a class, and other clones once, few, many or no size at all.

abundance,d_gene,j_gene,v_gene,CDR3aa,CDR3nt
.,.,TRBJ1-3,TRBV10-1,CASSESGSPGSGNTIYF,TGCGCCAGCAGTGAGTCGGGATCTCCGGGCTCTGGAAACACCATATATTTT
.,.,TRBJ2-3,TRBV5-1,CASSLGEHPGGTDTQYF,TGCGCCAGCAGCTTGGGGGAGCATCCCGGGGGCACAGATACGCAGTATTTT
.,.,TRBJ2-5,TRBV7-6,CASSTNFKETQYF,TGTGCCAGCAGCACAAACTTTAAAGAGACCCAGTACTTC
.,.,TRBJ2-3,TRBV19,CASSIRGLLTDTQYF,TGTGCCAGTAGTATACGGGGACTTCTCACAGATACGCAGTATTTT
.,TRBD2,TRBJ2-2,TRBV2,CASSGLSKSISGELFF,TGTGCCAGTTCGGGACTAAGTAAAAGTATTTCCGGGGAGCTGTTTTTT
.,TRBD2,TRBJ2-3,TRBV7-9,CASSFGGSGDTQYF,TGTGCCAGCAGCTTCGGGGGGTCCGGAGATACGCAGTATTTT
.,TRBD2,TRBJ2-1,TRBV5-1,CASSLGLAGPYNEQFF,TGCGCCAGCAGCTTGGGGCTAGCGGGACCCTACAATGAGCAGTTCTTC
.,TRBD1,TRBJ2-5,TRBV28,CASSSRQGMETQYF,TGTGCCAGCAGTTCCAGACAGGGAATGGAGACCCAGTACTTC
.,.,TRBJ2-7,TRBV7-9,CASSFHRVSSRDEQYF,TGTGCCAGCAGCTTTCACAGGGTTAGCTCTCGGGACGAGCAGTACTTC
once,.,TRBJ2-1,TRBV7-3,CASSSVSYNEQFF,TGTGCCAGCAGCTCTGTGTCCTACAATGAGCAGTTCTTC
.,.,TRBJ2-7,TRBV4-2,CASSQVPGELRNEQYF,TGTGCCAGCAGCCAAGTTCCGGGAGAGCTCAGAAACGAGCAGTACTTC
.,TRBD2,TRBJ2-1,TRBV9,CASSVGSSGRAGEQFF,TGTGCCAGCAGCGTAGGGTCTAGCGGGAGGGCCGGTGAGCAGTTCTTC
.,.,TRBJ1-1,TRBV12-5,CASGPPGGLNTEAFF,TGTGCTAGTGGTCCTCCGGGAGGTTTGAACACTGAAGCTTTCTTT
.,TRBD1,TRBJ1-5,TRBV19,CASSSTGVSRNQPQHF,TGTGCCAGTAGTTCAACAGGGGTTAGCCGCAATCAGCCCCAGCATTTT
.,TRBD2,TRBJ2-4,TRBV28,CASSLLVAGGFNIQYF,TGTGCCAGCAGTTTATTGGTAGCGGGAGGGTTTAACATTCAGTACTTC
.,TRBD2,TRBJ2-2,TRBV5-1,CASSSRLAGGTNTGELFF,TGCGCCAGCAGCTCCCGACTAGCGGGAGGCACGAACACCGGGGAGCTGTTTTTT
.,.,TRBJ2-1,TRBV2,CASSDQALPSYNEQFF,TGTGCCAGCAGTGACCAAGCGCTACCGTCCTACAATGAGCAGTTCTTC
.,.,TRBJ2-7,TRBV9,CASSVATRGDEQYF,TGTGCCAGCAGCGTAGCTACGAGGGGAGACGAGCAGTACTTC
.,.,TRBJ2-3,TRBV4-1,CASRQGAGEVDTQYF,TGCGCCAGCCGGCAGGGGGCGGGAGAGGTGGATACGCAGTATTTT
.,.,TRBJ2-3,TRBV15,CATSSFKTDTQYF,TGTGCCACCAGCAGTTTTAAGACAGATACGCAGTATTTT
.,.,TRBJ2-1,TRBV9,CASSVHLTGAPYNEQFF,TGTGCCAGCAGCGTACACCTGACGGGAGCACCCTACAATGAGCAGTTCTTC
.,.,TRBJ1-5,TRBV28,CASRTDLSNQPQHF,TGTGCCAGCAGGACAGACCTTAGCAATCAGCCCCAGCATTTT
.,TRBD2,TRBJ2-5,TRBV5-6,CASSYRQVQSGRVRETQYF,TGTGCCAGCAGCTACCGACAGGTTCAAAGCGGGAGGGTACGGGAGACCCAGTACTTC
.,.,TRBJ2-7,TRBV27,CASSSQQGGSYEQYF,TGTGCCAGCAGTTCTCAACAGGGGGGGTCCTACGAGCAGTACTTC
.,TRBD2,TRBJ2-1,TRBV25-1,CASSESGRAAFF,TGTGCCAGCAGTGAATCCGGGAGGGCGGCGTTCTTC
.,.,TRBJ1-1,TRBV28,CASSEPATKKAFF,TGTGCCAGCAGTGAACCCGCGACCAAGAAGGCTTTCTTT
.,.,TRBJ1-5,TRBV6-1,CATRRAYSNQPQHF,TGTGCCACTCGTCGGGCATATAGCAATCAGCCCCAGCATTTT
.,.,TRBJ1-2,TRBV19,CASSGSGPGESYGYTF,TGTGCCAGTAGTGGGTCCGGCCCCGGCGAGAGCTATGGCTACACCTTC
.,TRBD1,TRBJ1-1,TRBV29-1,CSGSRQGAYLRDTEASF,TGCAGCGGATCTAGACAGGGGGCCTACCTTAGGGACACTGAAGCTTCCTTT
once,TRBD1,TRBJ2-7,TRBV19,CASSILPRDRSYEQYF,TGTGCCAGTAGTATATTACCCCGGGACAGATCTTACGAGCAGTACTTC
.,.,TRBJ2-3,TRBV28,CASSLWSTDTQYF,TGTGCCAGCAGTCTCTGGAGCACAGATACGCAGTATTTT
.,.,TRBJ2-7,TRBV27,CASSLPNSYEQYF,TGTGCCAGCAGCTTGCCCAACTCCTACGAGCAGTACTTC
.,.,TRBJ1-1,TRBV29-1,CSAGGGGGTEAFF,TGCAGCGCTGGGGGGGGCGGAGGCACTGAAGCTTTCTTT
.,.,TRBJ2-1,TRBV11-2,CASSFSNEQFF,TGTGCCAGCAGCTTCTCAAATGAGCAGTTCTTC
.,TRBD1,TRBJ1-6,TRBV19,CASSRGQGNSPLHF,TGTGCCAGTAGTCGAGGACAGGGGAATTCACCCCTCCACTTT